This TCR beta chain emerged from a study of OX40 agonist ivuxolimab in advanced cancers. In terms of the full investigation: Ivuxolimab was an agonistic, fully human IgG2 monoclonal antibody directed against OX40 (CD134), a costimulatory receptor. Among the 50 to 55 dose-escalation patients, around 19 had hepatocellular carcinoma, approximately 15 melanoma, 9 renal cell carcinoma and 9 head and neck cancer. Peripheral TCRbeta sequencing was intended to test whether TCR sequence diversity was altered and clonal T-cell expansion was caused by ivuxolimab. Partial responses were achieved by three dose-escalation patients, of whom one had hepatocellular carcinoma and two had cutaneous melanoma. The monotherapy dose-escalation portion (N of about 50 patients) of the phase I ivuxolimab trial is reported in the paper. The dose-escalation cohort was about 83% male with a mean age of approximately 60 years, ranging from roughly 20 to 80. Intravenous ivuxolimab was administered to patients every 2 weeks at six dose levels: 0.01, 0.1, 0.3, 1.5, 3 and 10 mg/kg. Patients were allowed to have had prior anti-PD-1, anti-PD-L1 or anti-CTLA-4 therapy, and about 40% of the dose-escalation patients had been treated with checkpoint inhibitors.

Overall results and qualifications from the work: Low levels of normalized T-cell clonal expansion were also shown by some nonresponding patients. Clonal expansion of both CD4+ and CD8+ blood T cells was observed from baseline to week 6 at doses 0.1 to 3.0 mg/kg. After ivuxolimab, expanded clones were on average more numerous among CD8+ T cells than among CD4+ T cells. In partial responders in the 0.1-3.0 mg/kg groups, normalized peripheral clonal expansion was found to be among the lowest, especially among CD8+ T cells. Which antigens the clonally expanded peripheral T cells were specific for was not determined.

The sample holds one count of this clone. The specificity of this receptor is unknown. Base qualities are not recorded, but no much larger clone differs from it by a single base. The trial excluded patients who had a history of autoimmune disease or who were on systemic immunosuppression. In every dose cohort, peripheral blood was drawn for TCR sequencing at baseline, cycle 4 day 1, and cycle 7 day 1. Samples were obtained from an open-label, multicenter, first-in-human phase I dose-escalation trial of ivuxolimab. Adults with locally advanced or metastatic melanoma, renal cell, hepatocellular, or head and neck squamous cell carcinoma were enrolled in the trial. Before TCR sequencing, CD4+ T cells and CD8+ T cells were sorted from peripheral blood as separate populations. For sequencing of the TCRbeta CDR3 region, genomic DNA was extracted from the sorted cells. TCRbeta CDR3 regions were sequenced using the immunoSEQ Assay. TCRdb's version of the immuneACCESS table is confined to in-frame rearrangements and falls short of the full clone set. An unresolved V gene accounts for under half of the shortfall where checked; the remainder is of unknown origin. The sample table records about 83,000 clones; roughly 90% of these occur just once. Jointly, the top ten make up 0.6% to 0.85% of the sample.

This sequence originates from an adult with an advanced solid tumor such as melanoma, head and neck, liver or kidney cancer. The source was CD4+ or CD8+ T cells sorted from blood, collected in a trial of the OX40 agonist ivuxolimab.

CDR3 protein: CASSSSGTHYF. The nucleotide sequence is TGTGCCAGCAGCTCGTCCGGGACCCATTACTTC. The receptor chain draws on TRBV7-9 and TRBJ2-7, with the D call perhaps TRBD1 or TRBD2, each one matching 5 bases. The CDR3 sequence holds 11 residues, the cysteine and phenylalanine included. Left in the record is the CDR3 DNA by itself, 33 bases read in frame from the first base. The V and J ends are trimmed by 4 bases and 13 bases, leaving 14 bases between them. Via the germline V gene (reference sequence), CDR1 is SEHNR and CDR2 FQNEAQ.